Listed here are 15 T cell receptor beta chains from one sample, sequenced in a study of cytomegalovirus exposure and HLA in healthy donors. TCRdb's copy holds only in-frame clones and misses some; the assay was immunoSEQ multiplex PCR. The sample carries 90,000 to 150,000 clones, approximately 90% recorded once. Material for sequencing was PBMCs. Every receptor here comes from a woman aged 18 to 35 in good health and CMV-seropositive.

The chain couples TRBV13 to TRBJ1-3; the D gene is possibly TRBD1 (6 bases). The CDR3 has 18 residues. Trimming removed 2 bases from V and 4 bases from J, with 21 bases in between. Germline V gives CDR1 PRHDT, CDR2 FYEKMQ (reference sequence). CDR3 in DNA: TGTGCCAGCAGCTTAAGGGGGAAACAGGGATCGAGAGGAAACACCATATATTTT. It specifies CASSLRGKQGSRGNTIYF.

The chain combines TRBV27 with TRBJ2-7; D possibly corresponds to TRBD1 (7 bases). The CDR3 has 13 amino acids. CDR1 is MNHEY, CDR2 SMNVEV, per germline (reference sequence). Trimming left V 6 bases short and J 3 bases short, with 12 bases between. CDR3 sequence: CASRRGQFYEQYF. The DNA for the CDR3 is TGTGCCAGCAGGCGGGGACAGTTCTACGAGCAGTACTTC.

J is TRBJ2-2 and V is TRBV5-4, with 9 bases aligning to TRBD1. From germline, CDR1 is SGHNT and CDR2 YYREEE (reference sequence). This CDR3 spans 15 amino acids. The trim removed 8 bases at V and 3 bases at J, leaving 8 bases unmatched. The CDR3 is CASGGQGSDTGELFF. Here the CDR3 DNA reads TGTGCCAGTGGGGGACAGGGATCGGACACCGGGGAGCTGTTTTTT.

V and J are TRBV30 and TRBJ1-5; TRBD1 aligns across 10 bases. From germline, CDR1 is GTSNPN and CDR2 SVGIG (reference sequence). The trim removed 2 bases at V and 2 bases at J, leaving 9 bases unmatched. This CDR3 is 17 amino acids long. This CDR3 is CAWSRRQGAMGNQPQHF. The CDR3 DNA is TGTGCCTGGAGTAGAAGACAGGGGGCGATGGGCAATCAGCCCCAGCATTTT. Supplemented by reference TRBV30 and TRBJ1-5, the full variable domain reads SQTIHQWPATLVQPVGSPLSLECTVEGTSNPNLYWYRQAAGRGLQLLFYSVGIGQISSEVPQNLSASRPQDRQFILSSKKLLLSDSGFYLCAWSRRQGAMGNQPQHFGDGTRLSIL.

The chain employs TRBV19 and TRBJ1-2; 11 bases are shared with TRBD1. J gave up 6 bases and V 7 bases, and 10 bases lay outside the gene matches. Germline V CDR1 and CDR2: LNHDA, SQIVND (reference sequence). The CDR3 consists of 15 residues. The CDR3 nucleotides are TGTGCCAGTATTGAGGACAGGGGGCGAAAAAATGGCTACACCTTC. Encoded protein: CASIEDRGRKNGYTF.

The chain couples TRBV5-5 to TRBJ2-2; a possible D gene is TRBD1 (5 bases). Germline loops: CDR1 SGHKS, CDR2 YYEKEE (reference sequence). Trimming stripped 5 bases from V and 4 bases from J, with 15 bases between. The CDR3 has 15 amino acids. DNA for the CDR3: TGTGCCAGCAGTCTCTGGGGCGGCAGCACCGGGGAGCTGTTTTTT. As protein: CASSLWGGSTGELFF.

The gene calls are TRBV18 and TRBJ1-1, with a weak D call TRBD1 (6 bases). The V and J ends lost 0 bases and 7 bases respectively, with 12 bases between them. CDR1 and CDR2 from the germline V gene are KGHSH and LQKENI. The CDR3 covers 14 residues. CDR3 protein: CASSPPPGADEAFF. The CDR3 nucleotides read TGTGCCAGCTCACCACCGCCAGGGGCTGATGAAGCTTTCTTT. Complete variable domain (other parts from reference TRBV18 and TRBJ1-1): NAGVMQNPRHLVRRRGQEARLRCSPMKGHSHVYWYRQLPEEGLKFMVYLQKENIIDESGMPKERFSAEFPKEGPSILRIQQVVRGDSAAYFCASSPPPGADEAFFGQGTRLTVV.

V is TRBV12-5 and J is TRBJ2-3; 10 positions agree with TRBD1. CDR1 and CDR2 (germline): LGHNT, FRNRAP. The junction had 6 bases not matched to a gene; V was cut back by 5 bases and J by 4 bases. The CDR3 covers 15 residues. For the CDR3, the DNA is TGTGCTAGTGGTCCGGGACAGGGGCATTCAGATACGCAGTATTTT. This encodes CASGPGQGHSDTQYF.

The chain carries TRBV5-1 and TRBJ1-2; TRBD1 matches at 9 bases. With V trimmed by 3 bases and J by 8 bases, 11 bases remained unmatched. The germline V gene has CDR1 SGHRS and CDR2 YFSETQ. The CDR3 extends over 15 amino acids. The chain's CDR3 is CASSYSGQGTGGYTF. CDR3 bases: TGCGCCAGCAGCTACTCGGGACAGGGAACGGGGGGCTACACCTTC.

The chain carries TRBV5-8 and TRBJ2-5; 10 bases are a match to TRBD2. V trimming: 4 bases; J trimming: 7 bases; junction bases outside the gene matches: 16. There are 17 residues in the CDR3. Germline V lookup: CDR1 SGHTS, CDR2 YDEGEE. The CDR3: CASSRKSTSGSLRTQYF. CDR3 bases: TGTGCCAGCAGCCGGAAATCGACTAGCGGGTCCCTTCGGACCCAGTACTTC. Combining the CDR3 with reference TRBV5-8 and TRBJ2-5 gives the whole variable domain EAGVTQSPTHLIKTRGQQATLRCSPISGHTSVYWYQQALGLGLQFLLWYDEGEERNRGNFPPRFSGRQFPNYSSELNVNALELEDSALYLCASSRKSTSGSLRTQYFGPGTRLLVL.

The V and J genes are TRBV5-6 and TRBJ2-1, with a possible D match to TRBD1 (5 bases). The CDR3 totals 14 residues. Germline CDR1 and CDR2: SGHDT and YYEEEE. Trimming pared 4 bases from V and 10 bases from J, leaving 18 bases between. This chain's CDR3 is CASSTATVTMEQFF. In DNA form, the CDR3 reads TGTGCCAGCAGCACAGCGACAGTGACAATGGAGCAGTTCTTC.

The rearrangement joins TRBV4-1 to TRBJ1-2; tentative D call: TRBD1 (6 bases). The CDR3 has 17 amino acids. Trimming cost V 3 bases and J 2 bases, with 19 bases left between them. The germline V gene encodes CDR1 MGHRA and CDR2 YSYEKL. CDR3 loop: CASSHPPGQGSNYGYTF. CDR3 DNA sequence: TGCGCCAGCAGCCATCCCCCGGGACAAGGATCCAACTATGGCTACACCTTC.

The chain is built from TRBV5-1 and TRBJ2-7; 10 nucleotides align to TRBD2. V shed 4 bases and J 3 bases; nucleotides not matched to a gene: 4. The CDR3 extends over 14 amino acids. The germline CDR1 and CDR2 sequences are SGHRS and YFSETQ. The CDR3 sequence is CASSPRTSGYEQYF. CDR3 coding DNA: TGCGCCAGCAGCCCCCGGACTAGCGGCTACGAGCAGTACTTC.

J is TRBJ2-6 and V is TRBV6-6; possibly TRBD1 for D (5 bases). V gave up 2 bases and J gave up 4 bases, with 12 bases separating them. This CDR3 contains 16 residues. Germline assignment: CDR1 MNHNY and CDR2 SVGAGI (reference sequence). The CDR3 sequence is CASSYVVGPGANVLTF. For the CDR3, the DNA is TGTGCCAGCAGTTACGTCGTGGGGCCCGGGGCCAACGTCCTGACTTTC.

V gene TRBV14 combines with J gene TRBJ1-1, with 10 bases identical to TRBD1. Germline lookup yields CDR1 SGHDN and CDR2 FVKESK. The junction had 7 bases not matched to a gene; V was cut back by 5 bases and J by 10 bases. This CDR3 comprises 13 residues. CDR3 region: CASSAGTGVRAFF. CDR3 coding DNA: TGTGCCAGCAGCGCCGGGACAGGGGTAAGAGCTTTCTTT.